One sample yielded the 28 T cell receptor beta chains listed below, sequenced in a study of CD8+ T cells in alopecia areata (dated by TCRdb to about 2018). The treatment or condition tag for this specimen amounts to: oral pan-JAK inhibitor, 5-10 mg twice daily. Receptor libraries were prepared by the immunoSEQ multiplex PCR assay. To provide template for TCR sequencing, every sample had RNA extracted and reverse transcribed into cDNA. TCRdb took over this immuneACCESS table, retaining in-frame rearrangements with V and J assigned. Such tables are incomplete; in checked studies, under half of the missing clones stem from an unresolved V gene, and the remainder is unexplained. The sample profile shows fewer than 200,000 clones; 58% of them were found once. 16% of the sample belongs to the ten largest clones. The sequencing here drew on CD4+ T cells sorted from blood, taken at approximately week 56, from a patient treated with tofacitinib. All receptors derive from a human donor with alopecia areata.

This chain connects TRBV29-1 to TRBJ2-1; maybe TRBD2 (5 bases). This CDR3 region has 12 residues. V lost 7 bases to trimming and J lost 9 bases, with 16 bases between them. The germline V gene has CDR1 SQVTM and CDR2 ANQGSEA. CDR3 DNA: TGCAGCGCCAATCGTCCGGGAAGTGAGCAGTTCTTC. Translation: CSANRPGSEQFF.

The chain links TRBV2 to TRBJ1-5; unclear D gene. The CDR3 totals 12 residues. The V and J ends lost 1 base and 4 bases respectively, with 2 bases between them. Germline CDR1 and CDR2: SNHLY and FYNNEI. CDR3 bases: TGTGCCAGCAGTGAAGGGAATCAGCCCCAGCATTTT. It is translated as CASSEGNQPQHF.

V gene TRBV19 combines with J gene TRBJ2-5, with D maybe TRBD2 (6 bases). The germline V and J ends were trimmed by 3 bases and 4 bases, with 9 bases remaining between them. Per the germline V gene, CDR1 is LNHDA and CDR2 is SQIVND (reference sequence). The CDR3 length is 13 residues. CDR3 nucleotides: TGTGCCAGTAGTATTGAGGGAGGAGAGACCCAGTACTTC. Translation gives CASSIEGGETQYF.

J is TRBJ2-1 and V is TRBV4-2; D not resolved. The V gene lost 2 bases and the J gene lost 12 bases, with 11 bases spanning the gap. The CDR3 is 12 amino acids. Germline CDR1 LGHNA, CDR2 YNFKEQ. CDR3 in amino acids: CASSQPRAGQFF. The CDR3, as DNA: TGTGCCAGCAGCCAACCCCGGGCAGGGCAGTTCTTC.

The chain carries TRBV6-1 and TRBJ1-1; perhaps TRBD1 as D (6 bases). There are 15 residues in the CDR3. Trimming cost V 1 base and J 1 base, with 10 bases left between them. Germline CDR1 reads MNHNS; CDR2 reads SASEGT. The CDR3 DNA is TGTGCCAGCAGTGAAGTAGGGGGATCGAACACTGAAGCTTTCTTT. Protein: CASSEVGGSNTEAFF.

This clone was seen a handful of times. The V and J genes are TRBV6-5 and TRBJ1-1; D uncertain. CDR1 is MNHEY and CDR2 is SVGAGI in the germline V gene. Trimming took 6 bases from V and 1 from J, leaving 9 bases between them. CDR3 length: 13 residues. DNA of the CDR3: TGTGCCAGCAGGGCTTCAGGGAACACTGAAGCTTTCTTT. This gives the protein CASRASGNTEAFF.

This clone was counted a few times. Its ends do not fully match the called genes, so a read error is possible. This chain links TRBV7-7 with TRBJ2-1, with D possibly being TRBD2 (5 bases). This CDR3 comprises 16 residues. Germline CDR1 SSHAT, CDR2 FNYEAQ (reference sequence). Written as DNA, the CDR3 is TGTGCTAGCAGTTCGGCGGGTCAAAGCTCCTACAATGAGCAGTTCTTC. It is translated as CASSSAGQSSYNEQFF.

This clone was counted a few times. This chain joins TRBV4-2 and TRBJ2-7, with D possibly TRBD1 on 6 matching bases. Germline loops: CDR1 LGHNA, CDR2 YNFKEQ. The CDR3 extends over 12 amino acids. V lost 5 bases and J 5 bases, leaving 10 bases between the germline ends. CDR3 coding DNA: TGTGCCAGCAGCGGGCGGACAGACGAGCAGTACTTC. It translates to CASSGRTDEQYF.

The rearrangement joins TRBV27 to TRBJ2-3; no definite D call. The V and J ends lost 3 bases and 5 bases respectively, with 9 bases between them. CDR1 MNHEY and CDR2 SMNVEV come from the germline V gene (reference sequence). CDR3 size: 13 residues. Here the CDR3 DNA reads TGTGCCAGCAGTTTCCGTCCGAGAGATACGCAGTATTTT. This translates into CASSFRPRDTQYF.

CDR3 DNA sequence: TGCAGTGCTTGCGATAACTACGAGCAGTACTTC. Its protein product is CSACDNYEQYF. The V gene is TRBV20-1, the J gene TRBJ2-7; no firm D call. The CDR3 spans 11 residues. The germline V gene has CDR1 DFQATT and CDR2 SNEGSKA (reference sequence). The V and J ends lost 5 bases and 3 bases respectively, with 8 bases between them.

The sample holds a few counts of this clone. Additional DNA sequences in this sample encode the identical CDR3. CDR3 sequence (DNA): TGCAGCGTTGGGCGAGTCATGAACACTGAAGCTTTCTTT. It translates to CSVGRVMNTEAFF. V and J are TRBV29-1 and TRBJ1-1; no reliable D call. V lost 4 bases and J lost 0, with 9 bases in between. The CDR3 is made up of 13 amino acids. CDR1 is SQVTM and CDR2 is ANQGSEA in the germline V gene.

In this sample, this clone turned up once. CDR3 amino acids: CASSPGGNEQFF. The CDR3 DNA is TGTGCCAGCAGCCCGGGGGGCAATGAGCAGTTCTTC. The V gene is TRBV7-2, the J gene TRBJ2-1; 7 nucleotides match TRBD2. The trim removed 5 bases at V and 6 bases at J, leaving 1 base unmatched. Looked up from germline, CDR1 is SGHTA and CDR2 is FQGNSA. This CDR3 has 12 amino acids. Full variable domain (rest looked up from reference TRBV7-2 and TRBJ2-1): GAGVSQSPSNKVTEKGKDVELRCDPISGHTALYWYRQSLGQGLEFLIYFQGNSAPDKSGLPSDRFSAERTGGSVSTLTIQRTQQEDSAVYLCASSPGGNEQFFGPGTRLTVL.

This chain uses TRBV15 with TRBJ2-5, with D perhaps TRBD2 (5 bases). This CDR3 has 15 amino acids. The germline V and J ends were trimmed by 3 bases and 3 bases, with 14 bases remaining between them. Per germline, CDR1 LNHNV and CDR2 YYDKDF (reference sequence). The chain's CDR3 is CATSRSASWEETQYF. In DNA, the CDR3 is TGTGCCACCAGCAGGTCGGCTAGCTGGGAAGAGACCCAGTACTTC.

The chain uses TRBV9 and TRBJ1-1; the D is unclear. The CDR3 sequence is 16 residues long. Between the trimmed V and J ends, which lost 0 bases and 4 bases, there was a span of 16 bases. The germline gives CDR1 SGDLS, CDR2 YYNGEE. The DNA for the CDR3 is TGTGCCAGCAGCGTAGTAGGGTCCCGTGGTATCACTGAAGCTTTCTTT. This sequence encodes CASSVVGSRGITEAFF.

This chain connects TRBV9 to TRBJ2-7; maybe TRBD1 (6 bases). Germline values: CDR1 SGDLS, CDR2 YYNGEE. V was pared by 0 bases and J by 6 bases, with 10 bases between. CDR3 length: 13 residues. The CDR3 DNA sequence: TGTGCCAGCAGCGTAGAAGGGACATCCGAGCAGTACTTC. Encoded protein: CASSVEGTSEQYF.

V and J are TRBV7-9 and TRBJ2-7, with unresolved D. Trimming stripped 5 bases from V and 3 bases from J, with 8 bases between. Germline CDR1 is SEHNR and CDR2 is FQNEAQ (reference sequence). The CDR3 consists of 12 residues. CDR3 region: CASSPLGYEQYF. The CDR3 coding sequence is TGTGCCAGCAGCCCATTGGGCTACGAGCAGTACTTC.

This chain uses TRBV30 with TRBJ1-2, with D possibly being TRBD1 (5 bases). Germline V gives CDR1 GTSNPN, CDR2 SVGIG (reference sequence). The V and J ends lost 2 bases and 5 bases respectively, with 9 bases between them. This CDR3 is built from 12 residues. CDR3 in DNA: TGTGCCTGGAGTAGTTCAGGGTATGGCTACACCTTC. Translation: CAWSSSGYGYTF.

The chain uses TRBV6-5 and TRBJ1-6; D call uncertain. The CDR3 length is 12 residues. V shed 6 bases and J shed 6 bases, with 6 bases lying between them. The germline gives CDR1 MNHEY, CDR2 SVGAGI. CDR3: CASSPANSPLHF. CDR3 bases: TGTGCCAGCAGCCCCGCTAATTCACCCCTCCACTTT.

The J gene is TRBJ2-2, the V gene TRBV15, with 7 bases aligning to TRBD1. The ends lost 4 bases at V and 1 base at J; junction bases unmatched: 3. The CDR3 has 15 amino acids. The germline CDR1 and CDR2 sequences are LNHNV and YYDKDF (reference sequence). This CDR3 reads CATSTRTGNTGELFF. In nucleotides, the CDR3 is TGTGCCACCAGCACCCGGACAGGGAACACCGGGGAGCTGTTTTTT.

The genes are TRBV29-1 and TRBJ1-2; maybe TRBD1 (6 bases). V shed 5 bases and J shed 8 bases, with 21 bases lying between them. The length of the CDR3 is 14 residues. Germline lookup yields CDR1 SQVTM and CDR2 ANQGSEA. CDR3 loop: CSVSTRQAPRGYTF. The CDR3 DNA sequence: TGCAGCGTTTCTACCAGACAGGCGCCGCGGGGCTACACCTTC.

V and J are TRBV11-3 and TRBJ2-2; D may be TRBD1 (5 bases). Per the germline V gene, CDR1 is SGHNT and CDR2 is YENEEA. The CDR3 is 14 residues long. V lost 4 bases and J lost 4, with 10 bases in between. CDR3 region: CASSSQGRTGELFF. CDR3 DNA: TGTGCCAGCAGCTCCCAGGGCCGCACCGGGGAGCTGTTTTTT.

The chain combines TRBV6-1 with TRBJ1-5, with D possibly being TRBD1 (6 bases). The CDR3 is 17 amino acids. V was pared by 2 bases and J by 3 bases, with 17 bases between. CDR1 and CDR2 from the germline V gene are MNHNS and SASEGT. CDR3 region: CASSERGGGFNNQPQHF. CDR3 bases: TGTGCCAGCAGTGAAAGAGGGGGGGGATTTAACAATCAGCCCCAGCATTTT.

This clone was seen more than once but under ten times. Other DNA sequences in this specimen translate into the identical CDR3. This chain uses TRBV12-5 with TRBJ1-5, with no clear D. The V and J ends lost 1 base and 3 bases respectively, with 1 base between them. CDR1 and CDR2 from the germline V gene are LGHNT and FRNRAP. There are 12 residues in the CDR3. CDR3 sequence reads: CASGLDNQPQHF. DNA of the CDR3: TGTGCTAGTGGTTTGGACAATCAGCCCCAGCATTTT.

This rearrangement joins TRBV29-1 to TRBJ1-5, with D possibly matching TRBD1 (6 bases). The V end was cut by 7 bases, the J end by 3 bases, with 13 bases between. CDR3 length equals 13 residues. Germline V gives CDR1 SQVTM, CDR2 ANQGSEA. In DNA, the CDR3 is TGCAGCGCCCTAACAGGGCTCAATCAGCCCCAGCATTTT. Protein sequence: CSALTGLNQPQHF.

This chain uses TRBV2 with TRBJ2-3, with D possibly matching TRBD2 (5 bases). This CDR3 is built from 16 residues. Trimming took off 1 base at V and 1 base at J, with 12 bases between the two ends. The V gene's germline CDR1 is SNHLY and CDR2 FYNNEI. This CDR3 reads CASSEDLLRGTDTQYF. In nucleotides, the CDR3 is TGTGCCAGCAGTGAAGATCTGCTGCGGGGCACAGATACGCAGTATTTT.

The chain is built from TRBV30 and TRBJ2-7; 8 bases are shared with TRBD2. Per germline, CDR1 GTSNPN and CDR2 SVGIG (reference sequence). Trimming at V came to 0 bases and at J to 6 bases, leaving 7 bases not matched to a gene. CDR3 length: 14 residues. The CDR3 nucleotides are TGTGCCTGGAGTGTTGCGGGGGGCATGTCCGAGCAGTACTTC. It yields the protein CAWSVAGGMSEQYF.

Only a few counts were recorded for this clone. The chain combines TRBV4-2 with TRBJ2-1; D is ambiguous. CDR3 size: 12 residues. CDR1 and CDR2 from the germline V gene are LGHNA and YNFKEQ. V gave up 0 bases and J gave up 5 bases, with 2 bases separating them. The CDR3 loop is CASSQDDNEQFF. The CDR3 nucleotides read TGTGCCAGCAGCCAAGATGACAATGAGCAGTTCTTC.

The V call is TRBV6-5, the J call TRBJ1-2; D remains unclear. Germline CDR1 MNHEY, CDR2 SVGAGI. V shed 6 bases and J shed 2 bases, with 4 bases lying between them. The CDR3 covers 11 residues. The CDR3 DNA reads TGTGCCAGCAGAACGAACTATGGCTACACCTTC. This sequence encodes CASRTNYGYTF.